This is a list of T cell receptor beta chains from one sample in a study of T cell repertoires in cytomegalovirus infection. TCRdb passed the reads through MiXCR, listing each CDR3 protein once. The sample records 150,000 to 200,000 distinct CDR3 sequences, around an eighth being singletons. What was sequenced was PBMCs. The receptors were sampled from a human donor in good health (CMV status not recorded). Some clones in this sample may be carry-over from other donors' samples. Each CDR3 is given with its conserved first and last residue. Fields, in order: clone size, J gene, D gene, V gene, CDR3 protein, CDR3 DNA. D genes are given only for firm matches. Some rows mark clone size as missing; the rest say once, few, many or name a class of expanded clone.

few,TRBJ2-2,-,TRBV6-2/TRBV6-3,CASSNTGELFF,TGTGCCAGCAGTAACACCGGGGAGCTGTTTTTT
many,TRBJ2-3,TRBD1,TRBV7-6,CASSPAGTGSTDTQYF,TGTGCCAGCAGCCCGGCCGGGACAGGAAGCACAGATACGCAGTATTTT
-,TRBJ2-3,-,TRBV28,CASSWRLGLGADTQYF,TGTGCCAGCAGTTGGAGGCTGGGACTTGGGGCAGATACGCAGTATTTT
many,TRBJ2-5,TRBD2,TRBV6-2/TRBV6-3,CASSYDAGVQETQYF,TGTGCCAGCAGTTACGATGCGGGGGTTCAAGAGACCCAGTACTTC
-,TRBJ2-4,TRBD2,TRBV29-1,CSVEGTAGTSGVWAKNIQYF,TGCAGCGTTGAAGGAACGGCTGGGACTAGCGGGGTTTGGGCCAAAAACATTCAGTACTTC
many,TRBJ1-1,TRBD1,TRBV7-2,CASSPGQGRRGNTEAFF,TGTGCCAGCAGCCCCGGACAGGGAAGAAGGGGGAACACTGAAGCTTTCTTT
-,TRBJ1-6,TRBD1,TRBV7-3,CASSRQGDNSPLHF,TGTGCCAGCAGTAGACAGGGGGATAATTCACCCCTCCACTTT
many,TRBJ1-1,-,TRBV7-2,CASSWGGRSWAFEAFF,TGTGCCAGCAGCTGGGGCGGGAGATCGTGGGCATTTGAAGCTTTCTTT
many,TRBJ2-7,-,TRBV7-8,CASRSVGDPSYEQYF,TGTGCCAGCAGATCCGTGGGGGACCCCTCCTACGAGCAGTACTTC
many,TRBJ1-1,-,TRBV2,CASSGGRAFF,TGTGCCAGCAGCGGGGGAAGGGCTTTCTTT
many,TRBJ1-3,-,TRBV7-3,CASSPRGGNTIYF,TGTGCCAGCAGCCCCCGAGGGGGAAACACCATATATTTT
many,TRBJ1-6,-,TRBV12-3/TRBV12-4,CASSQRPGSYNSPLHF,TGTGCCAGCAGTCAACGCCCGGGCTCCTATAATTCACCCCTCCACTTT
many,TRBJ1-5,-,TRBV6-2/TRBV6-3,CASSYSAGSNQPQHF,TGTGCCAGCAGTTACTCGGCAGGGAGCAATCAGCCCCAGCATTTT
few,TRBJ2-1,-,TRBV25-1,CASSLPGSAYNEQFF,TGTGCCAGCAGTCTTCCAGGGAGCGCCTACAATGAGCAGTTCTTC
many,TRBJ1-5,-,TRBV10-3,CAISESRKDSNQPQHF,TGTGCCATCAGTGAGTCCAGGAAGGATAGCAATCAGCCCCAGCATTTT
few,TRBJ1-5,TRBD1,TRBV2,CASNRDRGQGQPQHF,TGTGCCAGCAATCGGGACAGGGGGCAAGGTCAGCCCCAGCATTTT
few,TRBJ1-6,TRBD1,TRBV20-1,CSASRGSGSPLHF,TGCAGTGCTAGCAGGGGGTCGGGGTCACCCCTCCACTTT
many,TRBJ1-5,-,TRBV7-6,CASSLGPWQPQHF,TGTGCCAGCAGCTTAGGCCCTTGGCAGCCCCAGCATTTT
few,TRBJ2-1,TRBD1,TRBV29-1,CSVESDREDSYNEQFF,TGCAGCGTTGAATCGGACAGGGAGGATTCCTACAATGAGCAGTTCTTC
many,TRBJ1-6,TRBD1,TRBV7-8,CASSSRTGRNSPLHF,TGTGCCAGCAGCTCCCGGACAGGGCGGAATTCACCCCTCCACTTT
-,TRBJ2-5,-,TRBV2,CASSGQGRETQYF,TGTGCCAGCAGTGGTCAGGGTCGGGAGACCCAGTACTTC
few,TRBJ2-1,TRBD1,TRBV27,CASRRPGQGATHLFF,TGTGCCAGCAGACGTCCGGGACAGGGGGCTACCCATCTGTTCTTC
many,TRBJ2-2,-,TRBV7-8,CASSLDNSYNTGELFF,TGTGCCAGCAGCTTAGACAACTCTTATAACACCGGGGAGCTGTTTTTT
-,TRBJ1-6,TRBD1,TRBV12-3/TRBV12-4,CASSRQGTTSPLHF,TGTGCCAGCAGTCGACAGGGTACAACTTCACCCCTCCACTTT
many,TRBJ2-7,TRBD2,TRBV9,CASSVGTSGEQYF,TGTGCCAGTTCGGTTGGAACTAGCGGAGAGCAGTACTTC
few,TRBJ2-7,TRBD2,TRBV12-3/TRBV12-4,CASRWTSGSLEQYF,TGTGCCAGCAGATGGACTAGCGGGAGCCTCGAGCAGTACTTC
many,TRBJ2-5,TRBD2,TRBV6-6,CASSRERGLQETQYF,TGTGCCAGCAGTAGGGAGCGGGGGCTTCAAGAGACCCAGTACTTC
many,TRBJ1-5,-,TRBV6-2/TRBV6-3,CASTFDPGSNQPQHF,TGTGCCAGCACCTTCGACCCGGGGAGCAATCAGCCCCAGCATTTT
many,TRBJ2-1,TRBD2,TRBV7-9,CASSLLAGSLDEQFF,TGTGCCAGCAGTTTACTAGCGGGAAGTCTCGATGAGCAGTTCTTC
few,TRBJ2-2,TRBD1,TRBV29-1,CSSRQGSTGELFF,TGCAGCTCACGACAGGGCAGCACCGGGGAGCTGTTTTTT
few,TRBJ2-1,-,TRBV4-3,CASSQQRFGPNEQFF,TGCGCCAGCAGTCAACAGCGGTTTGGGCCCAATGAGCAGTTCTTC
many,TRBJ2-7,TRBD2,TRBV6-1,CASSGGIYEQYF,TGTGCCAGCAGCGGGGGGATCTACGAGCAGTACTTC
few,TRBJ2-4,-,TRBV12-3/TRBV12-4,CASSLAGSGAKNIQYF,TGTGCCAGCAGTTTAGCAGGGTCGGGAGCCAAAAACATTCAGTACTTC
many,TRBJ2-3,TRBD2,TRBV6-2/TRBV6-3,CASTGASGRLADTQYF,TGTGCCAGCACCGGGGCTAGCGGGAGATTGGCAGATACGCAGTATTTT
many,TRBJ2-3,-,TRBV7-6,CASSLNSAGSTDTQYF,TGTGCCAGCAGCTTAAATTCGGCGGGGAGCACAGATACGCAGTATTTT
-,TRBJ1-4,TRBD1,TRBV10-3,CAISDADRDSKKLFF,TGTGCCATCAGTGATGCGGACAGGGACTCAAAAAAACTGTTTTTT